Each of the 7 T cell receptor beta chains below was sequenced from the same sample in a study of T cell changes during pregnancy in multiple sclerosis. Generated by immunoSEQ multiplex PCR, the TCRdb table keeps only in-frame clones and is missing some. The table lists over 30,000 clones, about 90% of them singletons. Sequenced here: CD4+ T cells from peripheral blood mononuclear cells, sampled before pregnancy. Source of these receptors: a female donor with multiple sclerosis, enrolled in a pregnancy study.

This clone appeared once. This chain connects TRBV30 to TRBJ2-7, with 9 bases matching TRBD2. Germline values: CDR1 GTSNPN, CDR2 SVGIG (reference sequence). Germline trimming cut 3 bases from V and 2 bases from J; bases unmatched to any gene: 5. CDR3 length: 14 residues. CDR3 loop: CAWRTGTSTYEQYF. Here the CDR3 DNA reads TGTGCCTGGAGGACCGGGACTAGCACCTACGAGCAGTACTTC.

This clone showed up just a few times. The chain joins TRBV18 to TRBJ1-1, with 7 bases fitting TRBD1. Trimming cost V 3 bases and J 4 bases; bases outside gene matches: 5. Germline V gene sequence: CDR1 KGHSH, CDR2 LQKENI. CDR3 length equals 14 residues. The DNA for the CDR3 is TGTGCCAGCTCACCGAACCGGGACAGCACTGAAGCTTTCTTT. This translates into CASSPNRDSTEAFF.

This clone is a singleton in its sample. The chain carries TRBV11-3 and TRBJ1-1; tentative D call: TRBD1 (5 bases). The V gene's germline CDR1 is SGHNT and CDR2 YENEEA. Deletions cut 6 bases from V and 3 bases from J, with 11 bases between. This CDR3 region has 13 residues. The CDR3 region is CASSQGLDTEAFF. For the CDR3, the DNA is TGTGCCAGCAGTCAGGGATTAGACACTGAAGCTTTCTTT.

V is TRBV7-9 and J is TRBJ1-5; D unclear. The length of the CDR3 is 14 residues. CDR1 is SEHNR, CDR2 FQNEAQ, per germline (reference sequence). V lost 5 bases to trimming and J lost 1 base, with 9 bases between them. The CDR3 here is CASSPITSNQPQHF. CDR3 nucleotide sequence: TGTGCCAGCAGCCCTATTACGAGCAATCAGCCCCAGCATTTT.

By sample share, this clone is medium-sized. The gene calls are TRBV25-1 and TRBJ1-2, with 8 nucleotides matching TRBD1. CDR3 size: 13 residues. V shed 3 bases and J 5 bases; nucleotides not matched to a gene: 2. Germline V CDR1 and CDR2: MGHDK, SYGVNS. CDR3 DNA: TGTGCCAGCAGTGACCGGACAGGGTATGGCTACACCTTC. Its protein is CASSDRTGYGYTF.

The chain uses TRBV10-3 and TRBJ2-7; 11 positions agree with TRBD2. V was pared by 10 bases and J by 1 base, with 6 bases of the junction left unmatched. The CDR3 length is 14 residues. Germline V CDR1 and CDR2: ENHRY, SYGVKD. The CDR3 bases are TGTGCCACCAGAACTAGCGGGAGTTCCTACGAGCAGTACTTC. It specifies CATRTSGSSYEQYF.

The chain carries TRBV19 and TRBJ2-2, with 10 bases aligning to TRBD2. Looked up from germline, CDR1 is LNHDA and CDR2 is SQIVND (reference sequence). Trimming at V came to 5 bases and at J to 7 bases, leaving 4 bases not matched to a gene. This CDR3 has 14 amino acids. Written as DNA, the CDR3 is TGTGCCAGTAGTCCTAGCGGGAGTGGCGGGGAGCTGTTTTTT. The encoded protein is CASSPSGSGGELFF.